These 22 T cell receptor beta chains share one sample of origin, sequenced in a study of molecular identifiers for immune sequencing clone quantification (dated by TCRdb to 2016 to 2018). Receptors were amplified or captured by PCR. Instrument used: NextSeq 500. TCRdb reanalyzed the raw reads on its own, using fastp at Q25 for trimming and MiXCR for clone calling, and kept in-frame beta chains. One record per CDR3 amino acid sequence lists the most common genes and DNA. The sample records around 300,000 distinct CDR3 sequences, about 23% of which are singletons. Together, the top ten hold roughly 0.7% of the sample. The source material was naive CD8+ T cells from blood, with Jurkat cell RNA spiked in. In light of the paper, this sample's cell subset or site label describes: FACS-sorted CD8+CD4-CCR7+CD45RA+ naive T cells. Source of these receptors: a human donor in good health. Some libraries in this study had Jurkat cell RNA spiked in.

The CDR3 sequence is CASSLYLGQPQHF. The CDR3 nucleotides read TGTGCCAGCAGTTTATATCTAGGTCAGCCCCAGCATTTT. V is TRBV27 and J is TRBJ1-5; D is unclear. V gave up 1 base and J gave up 6 bases, with 7 bases separating them. CDR1 MNHEY and CDR2 SMNVEV come from the germline V gene (reference sequence). The CDR3 covers 13 residues.

About this clonotype itself: A clone one base away is much larger, so this may be a read error. This chain joins TRBV6-1 and TRBJ1-1; D gene uncertain. Germline CDR1 and CDR2: MNHNS and SASEGT. Trimming took 4 bases from V and 10 from J, leaving 16 bases between them. The CDR3 totals 13 residues. CDR3 in amino acids: CASSVFFGAGAFF. The CDR3 region has the DNA TGTGCCAGCAGTGTCTTTTTTGGCGCTGGAGCTTTCTTT.

The chain uses TRBV12-3 or TRBV12-4 and TRBJ2-1; D may be TRBD1 or TRBD2 (5 bases each). The CDR3 is 15 amino acids. V dropped 5 bases and J dropped 4 bases, with 15 bases sitting between them. The CDR3: CASSSAGAPYNEQFF. The DNA for the CDR3 is TGTGCCAGCAGTAGCGCCGGGGCACCGTACAATGAGCAGTTCTTC.

As for this clonotype: A read error may be the cause here, since a much bigger clone is one base away. J is TRBJ1-1 and V is TRBV15; no reliable D call. The germline V gene has CDR1 LNHNV and CDR2 YYDKDF (reference sequence). Trimming removed 5 bases from V and 2 bases from J, with 18 bases in between. This CDR3 region has 16 residues. CDR3 DNA: TGTGCCACCAGCCCCCAATTAGACGGATCAAACACTGAAGCTTTCTTT. Residues: CATSPQLDGSNTEAFF.

Comments on this clonotype: A junction boundary mismatches the germline segment, possibly from a read error. The J gene is TRBJ2-3, the V gene TRBV15; 7 nucleotides line up with TRBD1. CDR3 length: 16 amino acids. The V gene's germline CDR1 is LNHNV and CDR2 YYDKDF (reference sequence). The CDR3 reads CDTSRDLGRGTDTQYF. CDR3 nucleotide sequence: TGTGACACCAGCAGAGATCTCGGCAGGGGGACAGATACGCAGTATTTT.

The J gene is TRBJ2-5, the V gene TRBV7-2, with D perhaps matching TRBD1 (6 bases). CDR3 length equals 15 residues. With 7 bases removed from V and 1 base from J, the gap between germline ends came to 16 bases. Germline V gene sequence: CDR1 SGHTA, CDR2 FQGNSA. The CDR3, as DNA: TGTGCCAGCATCTACATCAGGGGCGGCCAAGAGACCCAGTACTTC. Its protein is CASIYIRGGQETQYF.

This clonotype was observed many times. The CDR3, as DNA: TGTGCCAGCAGCTTAAGACTAGCGGGGGGGCCCCTAGACGATGAGCAGTTCTTC. Amino acid sequence: CASSLRLAGGPLDDEQFF. The chain uses TRBV7-2 and TRBJ2-1; 14 nucleotides match TRBD2. After removal of 2 bases from V and 8 bases from J, the junction contained 11 bases not matched to a gene. Germline V gene sequence: CDR1 SGHTA, CDR2 FQGNSA. The CDR3 runs 18 residues.

This clonotype was counted a single time. This may stem from a read error, because a much larger clone lies one nucleotide away. The chain joins TRBV19 to TRBJ2-7; D gene uncertain. Germline V gives CDR1 LNHDA, CDR2 SQIVND (reference sequence). Trimming cost V 5 bases and J 12 bases, with 20 bases left between them. The CDR3 runs 13 residues. CDR3 nucleotide sequence: TGTGCCAGTAGTGAAGGCCTAGGTTTAAAGCGGTACTTC. Translation gives CASSEGLGLKRYF.

On this clonotype: One end of the junction does not line up with germline, which may come from a read error. The chain couples TRBV11-1 to TRBJ2-7, with 7 bases aligning to TRBD2. The CDR3 sequence is 15 residues long. Germline V gene lookup returns CDR1 SGHAT and CDR2 FQDESV (reference sequence). CDR3 sequence reads: CASSFTLAETYEQYF. Written as DNA, the CDR3 is TGTGCGAGCAGCTTTACTCTAGCGGAGACCTACGAGCAGTACTTC.

Details on this clonotype: This could be a read error, since a much larger clone is one nucleotide away. CDR3 nucleotides: TGCGCCAGCAGCTTCGATACTCCGAGGACTGAAGCTTTCTTT. This translates into CASSFDTPRTEAFF. This chain joins TRBV5-1 and TRBJ1-1; D gene ambiguous. Trimming took off 2 bases at V and 5 bases at J, with 13 bases between the two ends. This CDR3 has 14 amino acids. Looked up from germline, CDR1 is SGHRS and CDR2 is YFSETQ.

This chain connects TRBV13 to TRBJ2-3; 8 bases are a match to TRBD1. The V gene's germline CDR1 is PRHDT and CDR2 FYEKMQ (reference sequence). V lost 5 bases to trimming and J lost 7 bases; unmatched junction nucleotides: 8. The CDR3 runs 14 residues. The CDR3 sequence: CASSQDRAPNTQYF. The CDR3 region has the DNA TGTGCCAGCAGCCAGGACAGGGCCCCAAATACGCAGTATTTT.

Concerning this clonotype itself: Just one base apart from a much larger clone, this may be a read error. The chain combines TRBV6-1 with TRBJ1-2, with TRBD1 matching over 10 bases. J lost 6 bases, V lost 4 bases, and 14 bases had no gene match. The V gene's germline CDR1 is MNHNS and CDR2 SASEGT. CDR3 size: 17 residues. The CDR3 sequence: CASSAHPSQTGGNGYTF. The CDR3, as DNA: TGTGCCAGCAGTGCCCACCCCTCCCAGACAGGGGGCAATGGCTACACCTTC.

This clonotype has only a few counts. The rearrangement joins TRBV28 to TRBJ2-3; 10 bases agree with TRBD2. Germline V CDR1 and CDR2: MDHEN, SYDVKM. With V trimmed by 6 bases and J by 1 base, 7 bases remained unmatched. The CDR3 spans 16 residues. In nucleotides, the CDR3 is TGTGCCAGCAGCATGGGGCTAGCGGGAGGCACAGATACGCAGTATTTT. The encoded protein is CASSMGLAGGTDTQYF.

This clonotype was counted between two and nine times. This chain connects TRBV7-2 to TRBJ2-1, with D possibly TRBD2 on 6 matching bases. The CDR3 contains 16 residues. Germline values: CDR1 SGHTA, CDR2 FQGNSA. The V end lost 5 bases, the J end lost 2 bases, and 16 bases lay between the germline ends. The CDR3 loop reads CASSNGDFSPYNEQFF. The CDR3 nucleotides read TGTGCCAGCAGCAACGGGGACTTCAGCCCCTACAATGAGCAGTTCTTC.

This clonotype was found many times. The chain joins TRBV4-1 to TRBJ2-3; D gene unclear. Per the germline V gene, CDR1 is MGHRA and CDR2 is YSYEKL. Trimming shortened V by 4 bases and J by 0 bases, and 8 bases separated the two germline ends. CDR3 length: 14 amino acids. CDR3 bases: TGCGCCAGCAGCCCCACACGGAGCACAGATACGCAGTATTTT. Translation: CASSPTRSTDTQYF.

On this clonotype: A much bigger clone sits one base away, suggesting this may be a read error. The DNA of the CDR3 is TGTGCCAGCAGCTTGGAGGAGGATTACACTGCAGCTTTCTTT. Its translation is CASSLEEDYTAAFF. This chain joins TRBV5-6 and TRBJ1-1; D is ambiguous. CDR1 is SGHDT, CDR2 YYEEEE, per germline. This CDR3 has 14 amino acids.

This clonotype was counted only a few times. This chain joins TRBV19 and TRBJ2-1; D call uncertain. The CDR3 has 13 amino acids. Trimming took off 4 bases at V and 14 bases at J, with 18 bases between the two ends. CDR1 is LNHDA, CDR2 SQIVND, per germline (reference sequence). This CDR3 reads CASSNTPGLGEFF. The CDR3 DNA reads as TGTGCCAGTAGTAACACTCCGGGCCTCGGAGAGTTCTTC.

This clonotype was picked up many times. The rearrangement uses TRBV24-1 and TRBJ2-3; unclear D gene. Deletions cut 4 bases from V and 2 bases from J, with 9 bases between. The germline gives CDR1 KGHDR, CDR2 SFDVKD. The CDR3 covers 14 residues. The CDR3 reads CATSDAFVTDTQYF. CDR3 coding DNA: TGTGCCACCAGTGACGCTTTTGTCACAGATACGCAGTATTTT.

V usage is TRBV7-2 and J usage is TRBJ2-7; TRBD2 matches 7 bases. Germline V gene lookup returns CDR1 SGHTA and CDR2 FQGNSA. V trimming: 4 bases; J trimming: 4 bases; junction bases outside the gene matches: 10. The length of the CDR3 is 15 residues. The CDR3 is CASSYLGGEGYEQYF. Written as DNA, the CDR3 is TGTGCCAGCAGCTACTTAGGCGGGGAGGGATACGAGCAGTACTTC.

Comment on this clonotype: This could be a read error, since a much larger clone is one nucleotide away. The chain is built from TRBV7-2 and TRBJ2-7, with TRBD2 as a possible D gene (7 bases). Between the trimmed V and J ends, which lost 1 base and 9 bases, there was a span of 13 bases. The CDR3 consists of 13 residues. CDR1 is SGHTA, CDR2 FQGNSA, per germline. The CDR3 region has the DNA TGTGCCAGCAGCTTAGACCCGGGGGGCGCGCAGTACTTC. As protein: CASSLDPGGAQYF.

At least ten counts were recorded for this clonotype. The V call is TRBV6-9, the J call TRBJ2-1, with D possibly TRBD2 on 6 matching bases. CDR1 is MNHGY, CDR2 SVAAGI, per germline. Trimming removed 8 bases from V and 7 bases from J, with 12 bases in between. This CDR3 comprises 12 residues. CDR3 sequence reads: CASGRRGNEQFF. Written as DNA, the CDR3 is TGTGCCAGCGGGAGACGGGGGAATGAGCAGTTCTTC.

This clonotype was seen a handful of times. The chain has TRBV29-1 and TRBJ2-5; possibly TRBD1 for D (5 bases). Germline loops: CDR1 SQVTM, CDR2 ANQGSEA. The CDR3 runs to 12 residues. V gave up 5 bases and J gave up 0 bases, with 7 bases separating them. CDR3 loop: CSVQDNQETQYF. The CDR3 nucleotides are TGCAGCGTTCAGGACAACCAAGAGACCCAGTACTTC.